The present T cell receptor (beta chain) was sequenced within a study of PD-1 blockade in classical Hodgkin lymphoma (dated by TCRdb to about 2020). At the level of the whole study: Nivolumab dosing was 3 mg/kg intravenously every 2 weeks, continuing until either disease progression or unacceptable toxicity. To define a peripheral blood immune signature of response to PD-1 blockade in classical Hodgkin lymphoma, the study combined TCR beta sequencing with CyTOF. Results the study describes overall, beyond this receptor: Diversity was lower in patients who began nivolumab less than 1 year after ASCT, so these patients were left out of later analyses to avoid confounding by immune reconstitution. The study covered only a single clinical trial cohort, and the causes of the repertoire differences, possibly disease activity or prior therapy, were still not defined. Baseline diversity similar to that of newly diagnosed patients was observed in trial patients achieving complete response, whereas significantly lower diversity was observed in partial responders and progressors. CD4+ but not CD8+ TCR diversity rose significantly by C4D1 (p=0.0027 vs p=0.16), most apparent in complete responders (p=0.02). Baseline TCR diversity was reported as lower in newly diagnosed patients than in healthy donors, and lower still in relapsed/refractory patients.

As regards this clone: Which antigen it targets is not known. The record has no base qualities; no much larger clone is one base away.

The junction carries 13 bases between V and J, which are trimmed by 4 bases and 0 bases respectively. CDR1 SGHDN and CDR2 FVKESK were looked up in the germline V gene. The CDR3 goes from the cysteine to the phenylalanine over 17 residues. Solely the CDR3 DNA is kept, with 51 bases framed from the first base. Taken with the paper, the label for time point translates to: cycle 1 day 1 (C1D1), immediately before nivolumab initiation. Every trial patient had relapsed following autologous stem cell transplantation, and prior brentuximab vedotin exposure was what differed among cohorts A, B and C. A total of around 60 patients with relapsed/refractory classical Hodgkin lymphoma made up the trial cohort, and each patient's best overall response was complete response, partial response or progressive disease. Single-agent nivolumab was administered to trial patients in the multi-cohort phase II CheckMate 205 trial. An independent review committee assessed best overall response by applying the 2007 International Working Group response criteria. Trial PBMCs were obtained immediately prior to nivolumab initiation (C1D1) and on therapy at cycle 2 day 1 and cycle 4 day 1. Peripheral blood was collected in 8 mL Vacutainer Cell Preparation Tubes, from which PBMCs were isolated by centrifugation and then cryopreserved.

The Qiagen DNeasy kit was used to extract genomic DNA both from unsorted PBMCs and from the negatively selected CD4+ and CD8+ fractions. Using primers that anneal to V and J segments, immunoSEQ multiplex PCR amplified the TCR beta CDR3 regions. A synthetic immune receptor repertoire was used to minimize amplification bias, and remaining bias was computationally removed after sequencing. The published analysis was carried out like this. Repertoire diversity was quantified as the Shannon entropy index using custom Python scripts. Unsorted, CD4+ and CD8+ repertoires were analyzed separately, except in combined analyses where CD4+ and CD8+ sequences were merged in silico. A clone counted as expanded when the clone's frequency after treatment rose at least 2-fold relative to C1D1, and clones undetected at baseline were given a pseudocount of 0.5. Clones with 0 or 1 copy at C1D1 were defined as singleton clones, while clones with 2 or more copies were defined as non-singleton clones. Clones expanded in unsorted samples were annotated as CD4+, CD8+ or unknown by matching protein sequences in sorted samples from the same patient. Wilcoxon tests on paired samples were used to test changes in diversity from C1D1 to C4D1. The table comes from immuneACCESS by way of TCRdb, which keeps in-frame sequences with V and J called. Part of the clones is missing from these tables; in studies checked, under half for an unresolved V gene and the rest for unknown reasons. The DNA gave D and trimming, while V, J and clone size come from that table. For this sample there are more than 40,000 clones; around nine tenths appear just once. The top ten clones comprise about a tenth of the sample.

The V and J genes are TRBV14 and TRBJ2-6, with the identity of the D gene unclear. The clonotype comes from a human donor with classical Hodgkin lymphoma. The specimen comprised peripheral blood mononuclear cells (PBMCs), sampled at baseline. The sequence in DNA is TGTGCCAGCAGCCGCGTCGGAAGGAGCTCTGGGGCCAACGTCCTGACTTTC. Its protein is CASSRVGRSSGANVLTF.